The clone carrying this T cell receptor beta chain has a count of ten or more. These data come from a study of T-cell reconstitution after alpha-beta-depleted transplantation in children. Preparation of the TCRbeta library used unique molecular identifiers. MiXCR was run by TCRdb on the PCR reads, yielding one entry per CDR3 protein. The data contain approximately 340,000 distinct CDR3 sequences, under 13% of them seen just once; the ten biggest clones take up 2% to 3%. Sequenced here: PBMCs from the stem cell graft donor, sampled from the stem cell graft. This clonotype was obtained from a human donor who donated a stem cell graft to a child with acute lymphoblastic leukemia.

CDR3 protein: CASSLGWGRNEQFF. Written as DNA, the CDR3 is TGTGCCAGCAGCTTAGGATGGGGGCGAAATGAGCAGTTCTTC. The chain couples TRBV7-3 to TRBJ2-1, with D tentatively TRBD1 (6 bases). The CDR3 spans 14 residues. Trimming stripped 2 bases from V and 7 bases from J, with 12 bases between. Germline V CDR1 and CDR2: SGHTA, FQGTGA.